These 14 T cell receptor beta chains share one sample of origin, sequenced in a study of regulatory T cells in long-lasting Graves disease (dated by TCRdb to the early 2020s). The sample's time point label, decoded: persistent/refractory GD, antithyroid drugs over 5 years with positive TRAb. For both TCR sequencing and RNA sequencing, RNA was extracted from PBMCs using TRIzol. Library preparation was by multiplex PCR. Sequencing was carried out with an Illumina HiSeq 4000. To build TCR beta libraries, CDR3 regions were amplified by Arm-PCR using iRepertoire HTBI primers. TCRdb cleaned the public reads at Q25 with fastp, built clones with MiXCR and kept in-frame beta chains. Entries are consolidated by CDR3 protein sequence, retaining the most common genes and DNA. The sample table records roughly 300,000 distinct CDR3 sequences; 15% to 20% of these occur just once. The top ten clones comprise over 25% of the sample.

The source was peripheral blood mononuclear cells (PBMCs), collected when the disease was refractory, from a patient treated with antithyroid drugs. These receptors were collected from a female donor with Graves disease.

This clonotype was detected many times. This chain uses TRBV12-3 or TRBV12-4 with TRBJ2-7; D gene ambiguous. This CDR3 has 15 residues. Trimming removed 6 bases at V and 6 bases at J, with 21 bases between. DNA for the CDR3: TGTGCCAGCAGCCCCCTTTCTACTAACCCGGGCGAGCAGTACTTC. It codes for CASSPLSTNPGEQYF.

This CDR3 is CASSSWTSGNTGELFF. In DNA form, the CDR3 reads TGTGCCAGTAGTTCCTGGACTAGCGGGAACACCGGGGAGCTGTTTTTT. The V and J genes are TRBV19 and TRBJ2-2; 10 bases align to TRBD2. The V gene end was trimmed by 5 bases and the J gene end by 1 base; junction bases not matched to a gene: 4. CDR1 and CDR2 (germline): LNHDA, SQIVND (reference sequence). This CDR3 contains 16 residues.

The rearrangement joins TRBV20-1 to TRBJ2-3, with 12 bases aligning to TRBD2. This CDR3 spans 14 amino acids. The V gene's germline CDR1 is DFQATT and CDR2 SNEGSKA (reference sequence). The V gene end was trimmed by 4 bases and the J gene end by 1 base; junction bases not matched to a gene: 0. CDR3 sequence (DNA): TGCAGTGCTACTAGCGGGAGGGGCACAGATACGCAGTATTTT. The encoded protein is CSATSGRGTDTQYF.

The gene calls are TRBV28 and TRBJ2-3; a possible D gene is TRBD1 (5 bases). The CDR3 contains 22 residues. Germline CDR1 and CDR2: MDHEN and SYDVKM. Deletions cut 3 bases from V and 0 bases from J, with 31 bases between. The CDR3 sequence is CASSFAIMSRAAGGVSTDTQYF. In DNA, the CDR3 is TGTGCCAGCAGTTTTGCCATCATGTCCAGGGCGGCCGGCGGAGTTAGCACAGATACGCAGTATTTT. Full variable domain (remainder filled in from reference TRBV28 and TRBJ2-3): DVKVTQSSRYLVKRTGEKVFLECVQDMDHENMFWYRQDPGLGLRLIYFSYDVKMKEKGDIPEGYSVSREKKERFSLILESASTNQTSMYLCASSFAIMSRAAGGVSTDTQYFGPGTRLTVL.

This clonotype was found many times. This sequence joins TRBV7-9 and TRBJ2-7; D is uncertain. The germline V gene has CDR1 SEHNR and CDR2 FQNEAQ (reference sequence). There are 12 residues in the CDR3. V gave up 4 bases and J gave up 4 bases, with 8 bases separating them. As DNA, the CDR3 is TGTGCCAGCAGCTCAGAGCTATACGAGCAGTACTTC. Protein sequence: CASSSELYEQYF.

The chain is built from TRBV6-9 and TRBJ1-2, with D unresolved. CDR1 MNHGY and CDR2 SVAAGI come from the germline V gene. Trimming shortened V by 3 bases and J by 13 bases, and 12 bases separated the two germline ends. The CDR3 runs to 11 residues. This CDR3 reads CASSYFGELTF. Written as DNA, the CDR3 is TGTGCCAGCAGTTACTTCGGGGAGCTCACCTTC.

The chain joins TRBV7-9 to TRBJ2-7, with D perhaps TRBD1 or TRBD2 (5 bases each). This CDR3 comprises 16 residues. Germline V gene sequence: CDR1 SEHNR, CDR2 FQNEAQ (reference sequence). V gave up 1 base and J gave up 4 bases, with 17 bases separating them. The CDR3 region is CASSLGGRGPSYEQYF. The CDR3 nucleotides are TGTGCCAGCAGCTTAGGGGGCCGGGGTCCCTCTTACGAGCAGTACTTC.

This clonotype was observed many times. The gene calls are TRBV28 and TRBJ1-2; 7 bases are shared with TRBD1. The germline CDR1 and CDR2 sequences are MDHEN and SYDVKM. This CDR3 has 14 amino acids. Trimming cost V 6 bases and J 3 bases; bases outside gene matches: 7. The CDR3 region has the DNA TGTGCCAGCAGCCGACAGGGAACTCACTATGGCTACACCTTC. Translation gives CASSRQGTHYGYTF.

A note on this clonotype: Given a much more abundant clone one base away, this may be a read error. This rearrangement joins TRBV27 to TRBJ1-2; 7 bases match TRBD1. The CDR3 covers 14 residues. Germline values: CDR1 MNHEY, CDR2 SMNVEV (reference sequence). The CDR3 sequence: CASSLRQGNYDYTF. DNA of the CDR3: TGTGCCAGCAGTTTAAGACAGGGTAACTATGACTACACCTTC.

This chain uses TRBV7-9 with TRBJ1-5, with D unclear. Trimming left V 1 base short and J 0 bases short, with 16 bases between. This CDR3 has 18 residues. Germline V gene data show CDR1 as SEHNR and CDR2 as FQNEAQ (reference sequence). CDR3 sequence: CASSLVGKKGYSNQPQHF. The CDR3 DNA sequence: TGTGCCAGCAGCTTAGTTGGGAAAAAGGGCTATAGCAATCAGCCCCAGCATTTT. Drawing the rest from reference TRBV7-9 and TRBJ1-5, the complete variable domain is DTGVSQNPRHKITKRGQNVTFRCDPISEHNRLYWYRQTLGQGPEFLTYFQNEAQLEKSRLLSDRFSAERPKGSFSTLEIQRTEQGDSAMYLCASSLVGKKGYSNQPQHFGDGTRLSIL.

This clonotype was observed a handful of times. The rearrangement joins TRBV6-2 or TRBV6-3 to TRBJ2-1; D assignment may be TRBD1 or TRBD2 (5 bases each). This CDR3 is built from 17 residues. Germline CDR1 MNHEY, CDR2 SVGEGT. The ends were cut back, 5 bases at V and 9 bases at J, with 26 bases in the middle. For the CDR3, the DNA is TGTGCCAGCAGTGCAGGACGGGACCGTGGCTTTGTCGGTGAGCAGTTCTTC. This translates into CASSAGRDRGFVGEQFF.

A few counts support this clonotype. The chain joins TRBV20-1 to TRBJ2-7; D uncertain. Looked up from germline, CDR1 is DFQATT and CDR2 is SNEGSKA (reference sequence). The CDR3 spans 11 residues. V lost 6 bases and J 2 bases, leaving 8 bases between the germline ends. The CDR3 loop is CSAPPTYEQYF. The CDR3 DNA sequence: TGCAGTGCCCCCCCCACCTACGAGCAGTACTTC.

To note about this clonotype: With a much larger clone just one base away, this may be a read error. This chain links TRBV7-2 with TRBJ2-7; 7 bases fit TRBD1. Germline values: CDR1 SGHTA, CDR2 FQGNSA. This CDR3 is 13 amino acids long. The CDR3 DNA follows: TGTGCCAGCAGCCCAGGACAGGTTGGAGAGCAGTGCTTC. Translated, it gives CASSPGQVGEQCF.

The chain uses TRBV30 and TRBJ2-7, with 8 positions matching TRBD1. V lost 6 bases to trimming and J lost 5 bases; unmatched junction nucleotides: 15. The CDR3 totals 15 residues. In germline, CDR1 is GTSNPN, CDR2 SVGIG (reference sequence). CDR3 in DNA: TGTGCCTGTACAACCCGGGGACAGGCCTTTGACGAGCAGTACTTC. Protein sequence: CACTTRGQAFDEQYF. Complete variable domain (other parts from reference TRBV30 and TRBJ2-7): SQTIHQWPATLVQPVGSPLSLECTVEGTSNPNLYWYRQAAGRGLQLLFYSVGIGQISSEVPQNLSASRPQDRQFILSSKKLLLSDSGFYLCACTTRGQAFDEQYFGPGTRLTVT.